This T cell receptor (beta chain) was retrieved from a study of T-cell reconstitution after alpha-beta-depleted transplantation in children. Deletions cut 5 bases from V and 6 bases from J, with 18 bases between. The CDR3 consists of 14 residues. The germline V gene has CDR1 DFQATT and CDR2 SNEGSKA (reference sequence). It was with unique molecular identifiers that the TCRbeta library was prepared. Each CDR3 protein is one row after TCRdb ran MiXCR on the PCR reads. This sample yields about 200,000 distinct CDR3 sequences, of which roughly 6.3% are seen a single time; roughly 4.8% belongs to the top ten. This clonotype was detected ten times or more.

The rearrangement uses TRBV20-1 and TRBJ2-3; perhaps TRBD1 as D (6 bases). The clonotype was recovered from a girl less than two years old with combined immunodeficiency, due to receive a stem cell transplant. Sample: PBMCs, taken before TCRalphabeta/CD19-depleted stem cell transplant. The DNA for the CDR3 is TGCAGTGCTTTCAACGGACAGTTATTGGATACGCAGTATTTT. Translating gives CSAFNGQLLDTQYF.